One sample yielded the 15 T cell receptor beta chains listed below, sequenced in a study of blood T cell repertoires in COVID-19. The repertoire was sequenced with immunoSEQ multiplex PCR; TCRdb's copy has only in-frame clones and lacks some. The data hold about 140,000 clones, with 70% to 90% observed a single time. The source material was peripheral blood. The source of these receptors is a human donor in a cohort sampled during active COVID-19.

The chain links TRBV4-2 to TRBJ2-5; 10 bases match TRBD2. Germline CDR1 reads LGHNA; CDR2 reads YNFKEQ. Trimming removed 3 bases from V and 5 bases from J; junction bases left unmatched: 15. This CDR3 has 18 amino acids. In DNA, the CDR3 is TGTGCCAGCAGCCACCCCCATGGGGAGCGGGGGGGCAGGGAGACCCAGTACTTC. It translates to CASSHPHGERGGRETQYF.

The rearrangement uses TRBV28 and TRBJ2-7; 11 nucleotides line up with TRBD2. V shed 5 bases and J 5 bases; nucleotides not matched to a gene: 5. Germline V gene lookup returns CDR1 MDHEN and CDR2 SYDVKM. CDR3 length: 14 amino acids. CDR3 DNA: TGTGCCAGCAGTGGAGCTAGCGGGAGGAACGAGCAGTACTTC. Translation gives CASSGASGRNEQYF.

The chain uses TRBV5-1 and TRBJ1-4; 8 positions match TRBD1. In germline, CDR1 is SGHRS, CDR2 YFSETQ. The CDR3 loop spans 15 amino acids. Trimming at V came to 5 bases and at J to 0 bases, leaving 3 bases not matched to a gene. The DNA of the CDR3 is TGCGCCAGCAGAACGACAGGGGCAACTAATGAAAAACTGTTTTTT. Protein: CASRTTGATNEKLFF. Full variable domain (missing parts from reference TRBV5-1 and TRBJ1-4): KAGVTQTPRYLIKTRGQQVTLSCSPISGHRSVSWYQQTPGQGLQFLFEYFSETQRNKGNFPGRFSGRQFSNSRSEMNVSTLELGDSALYLCASRTTGATNEKLFFGSGTQLSVL.

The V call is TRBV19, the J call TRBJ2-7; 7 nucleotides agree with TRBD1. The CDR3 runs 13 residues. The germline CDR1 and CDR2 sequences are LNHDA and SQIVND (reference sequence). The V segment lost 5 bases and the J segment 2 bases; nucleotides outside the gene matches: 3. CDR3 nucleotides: TGTGCCAGTAGTGGACAGGTTACCTACGAGCAGTACTTC. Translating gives CASSGQVTYEQYF.

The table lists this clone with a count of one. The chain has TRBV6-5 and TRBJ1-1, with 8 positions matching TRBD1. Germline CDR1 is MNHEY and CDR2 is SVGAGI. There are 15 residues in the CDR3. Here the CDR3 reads CGTYIRTGMNTEAFF. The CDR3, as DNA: TGTGGCACCTATATCCGGACAGGGATGAACACTGAAGCTTTCTTT.

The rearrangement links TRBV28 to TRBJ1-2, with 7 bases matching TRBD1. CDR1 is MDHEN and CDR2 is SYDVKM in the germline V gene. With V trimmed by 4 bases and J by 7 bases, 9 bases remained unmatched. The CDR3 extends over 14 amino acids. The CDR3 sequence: CASSSGQAPSGYTF. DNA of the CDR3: TGTGCCAGCAGTTCAGGACAGGCCCCTAGTGGCTACACCTTC.

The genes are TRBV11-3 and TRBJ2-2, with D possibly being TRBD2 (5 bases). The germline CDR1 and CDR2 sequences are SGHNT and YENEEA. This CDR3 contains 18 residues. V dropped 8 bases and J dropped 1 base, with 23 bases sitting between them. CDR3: CASLGSGPPRLNTGELFF. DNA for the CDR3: TGTGCCAGCTTGGGAAGCGGACCGCCCCGCCTGAACACCGGGGAGCTGTTTTTT.

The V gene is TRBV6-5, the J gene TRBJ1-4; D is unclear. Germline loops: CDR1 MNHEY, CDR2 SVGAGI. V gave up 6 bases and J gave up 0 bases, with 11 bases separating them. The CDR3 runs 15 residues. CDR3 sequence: CASSIEHPTNEKLFF. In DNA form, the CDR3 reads TGTGCCAGCAGCATCGAGCACCCAACTAATGAAAAACTGTTTTTT.

The CDR3 DNA is TGTGCCAGTCAGGTGCCTGGAAACACCATATATTTT. Protein: CASQVPGNTIYF. The chain couples TRBV19 to TRBJ1-3; D is uncertain. From germline, CDR1 is LNHDA and CDR2 SQIVND (reference sequence). Trimming shortened V by 8 bases and J by 2 bases, and 7 bases separated the two germline ends. The CDR3 loop spans 12 amino acids.

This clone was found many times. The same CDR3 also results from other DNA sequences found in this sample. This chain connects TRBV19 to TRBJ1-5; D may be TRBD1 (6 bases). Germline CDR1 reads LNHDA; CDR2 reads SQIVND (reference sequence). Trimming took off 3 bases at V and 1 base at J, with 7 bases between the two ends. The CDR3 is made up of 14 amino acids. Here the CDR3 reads CASSIGQSNQPQHF. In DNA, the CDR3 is TGTGCCAGTAGTATTGGACAGAGCAATCAGCCCCAGCATTTT. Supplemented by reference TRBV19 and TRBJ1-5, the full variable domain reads DGGITQSPKYLFRKEGQNVTLSCEQNLNHDAMYWYRQDPGQGLRLIYYSQIVNDFQKGDIAEGYSVSREKKESFPLTVTSAQKNPTAFYLCASSIGQSNQPQHFGDGTRLSIL.

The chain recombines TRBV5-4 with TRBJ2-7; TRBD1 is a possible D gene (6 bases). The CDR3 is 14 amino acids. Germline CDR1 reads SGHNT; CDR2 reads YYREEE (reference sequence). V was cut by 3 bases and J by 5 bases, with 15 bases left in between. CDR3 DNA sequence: TGTGCCAGCAGCTCGAAAACAGGGCCCGACGAGCAGTACTTC. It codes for CASSSKTGPDEQYF.

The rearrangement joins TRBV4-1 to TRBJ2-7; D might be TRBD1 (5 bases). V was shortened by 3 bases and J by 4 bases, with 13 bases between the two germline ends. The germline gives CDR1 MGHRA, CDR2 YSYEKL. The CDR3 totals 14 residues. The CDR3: CASSHGAIGYEQYF. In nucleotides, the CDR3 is TGCGCCAGCAGCCATGGGGCGATAGGTTACGAGCAGTACTTC.

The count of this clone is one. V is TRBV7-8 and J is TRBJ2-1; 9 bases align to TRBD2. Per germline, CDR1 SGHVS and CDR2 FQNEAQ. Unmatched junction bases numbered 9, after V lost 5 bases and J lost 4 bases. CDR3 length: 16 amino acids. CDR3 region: CASSPQSAGGYNEQFF. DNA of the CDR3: TGTGCCAGCAGCCCCCAATCGGCGGGGGGGTACAATGAGCAGTTCTTC.

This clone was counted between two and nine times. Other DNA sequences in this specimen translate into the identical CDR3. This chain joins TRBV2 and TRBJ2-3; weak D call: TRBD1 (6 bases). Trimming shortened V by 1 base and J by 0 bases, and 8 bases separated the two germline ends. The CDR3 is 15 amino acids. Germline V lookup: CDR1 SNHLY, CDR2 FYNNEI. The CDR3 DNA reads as TGTGCCAGCAGTGAAGGGACAGCGAGCACAGATACGCAGTATTTT. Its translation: CASSEGTASTDTQYF.

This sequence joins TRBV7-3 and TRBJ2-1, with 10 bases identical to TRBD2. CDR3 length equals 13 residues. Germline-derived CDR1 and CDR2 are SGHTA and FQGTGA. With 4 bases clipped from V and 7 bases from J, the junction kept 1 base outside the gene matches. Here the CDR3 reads CASSSLAGNEQFF. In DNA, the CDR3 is TGTGCCAGCAGCTCACTAGCGGGAAATGAGCAGTTCTTC.